This T cell receptor beta chain was sequenced in a study of blood T cell repertoires in COVID-19. This clone was seen only once. The germline CDR1 and CDR2 sequences are SGHNT and YYREEE (reference sequence). The CDR3 consists of 16 residues. V was clipped by 5 bases and J by 1 base, with 18 bases between them. Sequencing used immunoSEQ multiplex PCR; TCRdb keeps in-frame clones, though not all of them. Of more than 85,000 clones listed, roughly four fifths are singletons. Material: peripheral blood. This receptor was identified in a man aged 55 to 70 with acute or convalescent COVID-19. The chain employs TRBV5-4 and TRBJ1-1; D remains ambiguous. CDR3 amino acids: CASSLLYSGPNTEAFF. The CDR3 DNA is TGTGCCAGCAGTTTGTTATACTCTGGGCCGAACACTGAAGCTTTCTTT.